This TCR beta chain was recovered during a study of blood T cell repertoires in COVID-19. Generated by immunoSEQ multiplex PCR, the TCRdb table keeps only in-frame clones and is missing some. This sample has 110,000 to 150,000 clones, with around 77% found just once. Sample: peripheral blood. The TCR sequence derives from a man in his forties or fifties with active or convalescent COVID-19.

The DNA for the CDR3 is TGTGCCAGCACCATCAATACAGGGGGCCTCAATCAGCCCCAGCATTTT. As protein: CASTINTGGLNQPQHF. V is TRBV28 and J is TRBJ1-5; 9 bases are shared with TRBD1. CDR3 length: 16 residues. Trimming at V came to 7 bases and at J to 3 bases, leaving 10 bases not matched to a gene. Germline V gene sequence: CDR1 MDHEN, CDR2 SYDVKM.